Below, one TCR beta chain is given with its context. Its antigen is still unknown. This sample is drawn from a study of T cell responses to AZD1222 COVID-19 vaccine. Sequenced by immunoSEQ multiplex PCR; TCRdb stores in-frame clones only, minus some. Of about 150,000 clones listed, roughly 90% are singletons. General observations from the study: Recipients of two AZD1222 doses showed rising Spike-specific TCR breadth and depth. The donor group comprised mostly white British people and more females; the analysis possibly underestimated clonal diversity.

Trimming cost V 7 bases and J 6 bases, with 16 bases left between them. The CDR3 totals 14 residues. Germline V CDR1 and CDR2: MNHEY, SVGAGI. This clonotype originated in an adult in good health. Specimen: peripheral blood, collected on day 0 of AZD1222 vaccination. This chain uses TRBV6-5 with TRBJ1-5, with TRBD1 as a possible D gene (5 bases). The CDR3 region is CASTLGGGSQPQHF. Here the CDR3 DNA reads TGTGCCAGCACCCTTGGGGGGGGTAGTCAGCCCCAGCATTTT.